The TCR beta chain described here comes from a study of Graves' ophthalmopathy and Graves' hyperthyroidism (dated by TCRdb to the late 2010s). About the full investigation: Peripheral blood was collected before any treatment was given, at the time of initial diagnosis. To tell Graves' ophthalmopathy apart from Graves' hyperthyroidism, and to predict which patients would progress to ophthalmopathy, the study relied on TCR beta repertoire signatures. For independent validation, a separate cohort was made up of some 19 hyperthyroidism patients plus 17 patients who later progressed from hyperthyroidism to ophthalmopathy. In total, some 130 blood samples were TCR-sequenced: some 40 ophthalmopathy, some 72 hyperthyroidism and approximately 17 hyperthyroidism-to-ophthalmopathy patients. Following sample collection, hyperthyroidism patients were given methimazole at a starting dose of 30 mg daily, and ophthalmopathy patients were given high-dose intravenous methylprednisolone. A discovery set of 100 patients (43 ophthalmopathy, 55 to 65 stable hyperthyroidism) was enrolled to explore V-J signatures distinguishing ophthalmopathy from hyperthyroidism. In roughly 6 hyperthyroidism patients, T-cell repertoires of thyroid tissue and blood were compared.

Patients with ophthalmopathy had moderately to severely active disease, with a Clinical Activity Score of 3 or more, a NOSPECS grade of 4 or more, and a disease duration of less than 3 months. Anyone with other autoimmune diseases, uncontrolled infections, pregnancy or lactation was excluded from the study. Diagnosis relied on clinical symptoms, serum thyroxine, TRAb, thyroid ultrasound and orbital computed tomography. Ficoll-Paque density gradient centrifugation was used to isolate PBMCs from 8 to 10 ml of fresh peripheral blood. Total RNA was extracted using Trizol reagent, and RNA quality was checked on an Agilent 2100 Bioanalyzer. V gives up 3 bases and J gives up 0 bases, and the segment between their germline ends measures 7 bases. The CDR3 measures 15 amino acids from cysteine to phenylalanine. Of the read, only the CDR3 DNA is kept; its 45 bases are in frame from base 1. In the germline V gene, CDR1 corresponds to SGDLS and CDR2 to YYNGEE.

The research as a whole found: Sample size was not predetermined statistically, and investigators were not blinded to group allocation. Most expanded thyroid clonotypes with frequency above 0.001 were also detected in blood, suggesting blood repertoires may reflect the thyroid immune response. Ophthalmopathy was separated from stable hyperthyroidism by the 13-signature model with more than 85% sensitivity and roughly 82% specificity in cross-validation and with 80%/75% in the test set. In validation, the model predicted ophthalmopathy progression with more than 70% sensitivity and approximately 78% specificity; roughly 12 predicted patients were CT-confirmed with GO in a median of around 6 months.

As regards this clonotype: The antigen it recognizes is unknown. Base qualities are not recorded, but no much larger clone differs from it by a single base.

For repertoire sequencing, TCR beta CDR3 regions were amplified from RNA transcripts. HTBI primers and the Qiagen OneStep RT-PCR kit were used in a first-round RT-PCR, which was followed by a second-round multiplex PCR, size selection and purification. Libraries were sequenced on an Illumina HiSeq2000 using paired-end 100 bp reads. As for the original processing: SOAPnuke was used for read processing, and reads with adapters, uncalled bases, a mean Phred below 15, or no exact constant-primer or identifier match were discarded. High-quality paired reads were merged with COPE v1.2.5. Clonotypes were defined as unique nucleotide sequences and were aligned to IMGT TRB V, D and J references using MiTCR v1.1. The analysis was limited to V-J combinations with a frequency above 0.0001, which together covered over 99% of the repertoires. A TCR clonal expansion and chaos score per V-J combination was defined as the ratio of F50 clonal expansion to chaos observed in the TCRdist matrix. Welch's t-statistics and random forest were used to narrow the features down to 10 to 15 V-J combinations, which were then fed into a naive Bayes classifier. The Morisita-Horn index was used to measure how similar the thyroid and blood repertoires were. TCRdb passed the public sequencing reads through fastp at Q25 and MiXCR, retaining productive beta sequences. Every CDR3 protein is listed once, alongside the most common genes and DNA of its rows. What appears here as the V and J calls and clone size reflects TCRdb's work, not the paper's. Present in this sample are about 740,000 distinct CDR3 sequences, roughly 41% of which were seen just once. The ten largest account for about 40% of the sample.

The chain was built from TRBV9 and TRBJ2-6, with no confident D gene call. The origin of this receptor is an adult man with Graves' ophthalmopathy. The sample consisted of peripheral blood. CDR3 loop: CASSGLGSGANVLTF. The DNA sequence follows: TGTGCCAGCAGCGGACTCGGCTCTGGGGCCAACGTCCTGACTTTC.